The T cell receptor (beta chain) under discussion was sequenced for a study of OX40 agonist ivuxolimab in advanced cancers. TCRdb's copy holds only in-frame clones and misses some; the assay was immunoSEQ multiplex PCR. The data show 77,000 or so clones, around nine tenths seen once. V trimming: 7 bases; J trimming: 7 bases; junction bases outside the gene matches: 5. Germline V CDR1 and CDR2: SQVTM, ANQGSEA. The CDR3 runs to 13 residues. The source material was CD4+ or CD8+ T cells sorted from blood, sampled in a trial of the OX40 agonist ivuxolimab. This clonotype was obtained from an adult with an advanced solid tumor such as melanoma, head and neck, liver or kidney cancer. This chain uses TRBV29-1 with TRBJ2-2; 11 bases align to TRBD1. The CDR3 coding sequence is TGCAGCGCGGACAGGGGGCAGAGCGGGGAGCTGTTTTTT. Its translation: CSADRGQSGELFF.